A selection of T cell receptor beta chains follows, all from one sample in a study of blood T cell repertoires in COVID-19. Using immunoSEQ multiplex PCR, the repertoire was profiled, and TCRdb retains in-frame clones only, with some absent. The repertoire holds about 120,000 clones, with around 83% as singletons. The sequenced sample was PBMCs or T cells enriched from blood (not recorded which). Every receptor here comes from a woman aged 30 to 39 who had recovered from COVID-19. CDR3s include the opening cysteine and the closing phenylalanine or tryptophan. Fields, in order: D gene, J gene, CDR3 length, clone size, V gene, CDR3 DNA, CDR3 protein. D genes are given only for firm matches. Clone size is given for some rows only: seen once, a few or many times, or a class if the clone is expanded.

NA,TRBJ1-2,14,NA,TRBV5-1,TGCGCCAGCAGCTTGCTTCAGGGGAGTCGTGGCTACACCTTC,CASSLLQGSRGYTF
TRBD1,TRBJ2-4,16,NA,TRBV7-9,TGTGCCAGCAGCTACCCCACAGGGGCGGCCAAAAACATTCAGTACTTC,CASSYPTGAAKNIQYF
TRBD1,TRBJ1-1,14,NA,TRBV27,TGTGCCAGCAGTGAAGGGGGCAGGAACACTGAAGCTTTCTTT,CASSEGGRNTEAFF
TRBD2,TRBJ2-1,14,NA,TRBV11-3,TGTGCCAGCAGCCGTTCCGGGACTAAATTTGAGCAGTTCTTC,CASSRSGTKFEQFF
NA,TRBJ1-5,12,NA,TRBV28,TGTGCCAGCAGTGGAGGGTATCAGCCCCAGCATTTT,CASSGGYQPQHF
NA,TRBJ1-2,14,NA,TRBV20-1,TGCAGTGCTAGTAGACAGCGTCCTAACTATGGCTACACCTTC,CSASRQRPNYGYTF
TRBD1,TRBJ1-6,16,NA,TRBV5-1,TGCGTCAGCAGTTTTCGGGGGACAGAATATAATTCACCCCTCCACTTT,CVSSFRGTEYNSPLHF
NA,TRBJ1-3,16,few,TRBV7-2,TGTGCCAGCAGCTTAGCCGTGGGCCTCTCTGGAAACACCATATATTTT,CASSLAVGLSGNTIYF
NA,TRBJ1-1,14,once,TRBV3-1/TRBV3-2,TGTGCCAGCAGCCAAGGAGGGCAGAACACTGAAGCTTTCTTT,CASSQGGQNTEAFF
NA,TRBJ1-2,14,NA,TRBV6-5,TGTGCCAGCAGCTTCGACAGGTTTAACTATGGCTACACCTTC,CASSFDRFNYGYTF
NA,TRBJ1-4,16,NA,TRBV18,TGTGCCAGCTCACCAGGGACAACCACAACTAATGAAAAACTGTTTTTT,CASSPGTTTTNEKLFF
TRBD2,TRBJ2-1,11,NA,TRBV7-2,TGTGCCAGCAGCACCCTAGCGGCGCAGTTCTTC,CASSTLAAQFF
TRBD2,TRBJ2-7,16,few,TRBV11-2,TGTGCCAGCAGCTTAGTTGCTAGCGGGAGGGCGGCCGAGCAGTACTTC,CASSLVASGRAAEQYF
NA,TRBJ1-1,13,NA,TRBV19,TGTGCCAGTAGTAGGAGGGTGAACACTGAAGCTTTCTTT,CASSRRVNTEAFF
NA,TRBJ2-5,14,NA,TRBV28,TGTGCCAGCAGTACCCCACAGGGCCCCGAGACCCAGTACTTC,CASSTPQGPETQYF
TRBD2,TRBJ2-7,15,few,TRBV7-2,TGTGCCAGCAGTCGACTAGCGGGAGATAGCTACGAGCAGTACTTC,CASSRLAGDSYEQYF
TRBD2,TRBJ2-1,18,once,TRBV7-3,TGTGCCAGCAGCTTAAACCCGGGGGGGACCAGCTCCTACAATGAGCAGTTCTTC,CASSLNPGGTSSYNEQFF
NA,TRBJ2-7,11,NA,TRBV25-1,TGTGCCAGCAGTGCAGGGTACGAGCAGTACTTC,CASSAGYEQYF
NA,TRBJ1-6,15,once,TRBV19,TGTGCCAGTAGTCCCCAGACAGTTTCTAATTCACCCCTCCACTTT,CASSPQTVSNSPLHF
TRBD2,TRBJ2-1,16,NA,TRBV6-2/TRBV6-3,TGTGCCAGCAGCCCTCTAGCGGGAGTAGGGTACAATGAGCAGTTCTTC,CASSPLAGVGYNEQFF
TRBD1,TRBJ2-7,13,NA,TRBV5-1,TGCGCCAGCAGCCCGGACAGGGCTGACGAGCAGTACTTC,CASSPDRADEQYF
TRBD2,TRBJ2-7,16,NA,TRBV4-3,TGCGCCAGCAGCCAAGAGACTAGCGGGAGTATCTACGAGCAGTACTTC,CASSQETSGSIYEQYF
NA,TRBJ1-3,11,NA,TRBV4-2,TGTGCCCCCCCTCGAGCCCGAACCATATATTTT,CAPPRARTIYF
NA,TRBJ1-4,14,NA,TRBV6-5,TGTGCCAGCAGCGCTCGCGGCTCTAATGAAAAACTGTTTTTT,CASSARGSNEKLFF
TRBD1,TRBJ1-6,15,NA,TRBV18,TGTGCCAGCTCACCAACGAGGACAGGAAATTCACCCCTCCACTTT,CASSPTRTGNSPLHF
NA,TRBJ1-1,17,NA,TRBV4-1,TGCGCCAGCAGACAGCTCCTCCGGGGGGCCTTGAACACTGAAGCTTTCTTT,CASRQLLRGALNTEAFF
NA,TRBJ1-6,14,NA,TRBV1,TGCACCAGCAGCCCGGGACAGCATAATTCACCCCTCCACTTT,CTSSPGQHNSPLHF
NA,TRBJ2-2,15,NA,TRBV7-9,TGTGCCAGCAGCTCGAGCAGGTTTATGCCCGGGGAGCTGTTTTTT,CASSSSRFMPGELFF
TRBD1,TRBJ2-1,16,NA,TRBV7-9,TGTGCCAGCAGCTCGACCCAGGGGGCCCGCTACAATGAGCAGTTCTTC,CASSSTQGARYNEQFF
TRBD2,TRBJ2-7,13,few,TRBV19,TGTGCCAGTAGTGGCCTAGCGGGGTACGAGCAGTACTTC,CASSGLAGYEQYF
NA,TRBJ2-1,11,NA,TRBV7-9,TGTGCCAGCAGCCTTCTCAATGAGCAGTTCTTC,CASSLLNEQFF
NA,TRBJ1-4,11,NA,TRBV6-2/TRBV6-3,TGTGCCAGCAGTCACGGTGAAAAACTGTTTTTT,CASSHGEKLFF
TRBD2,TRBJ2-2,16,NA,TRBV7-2,TGTGCCAGCAGCTTTAGTATCCTAGCGGGAGTCGGGGAGCTGTTTTTT,CASSFSILAGVGELFF
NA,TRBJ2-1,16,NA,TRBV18,TGTGCCAGCTCAGCCCAGGGACAAAGCTCCTACAATGAGCAGTTCTTC,CASSAQGQSSYNEQFF
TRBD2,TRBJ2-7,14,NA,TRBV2,TGTGCCAGCCGAAGGGGACTAGCTTCCTACGAGCAGTACTTC,CASRRGLASYEQYF
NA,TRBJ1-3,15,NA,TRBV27,TGTGCCAGCGCCCGGGGGGGGAGCTCTGGAAACACCATATATTTT,CASARGGSSGNTIYF
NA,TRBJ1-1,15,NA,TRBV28,TGTGCCAGCGTGGGGGGGAGTCTAATGAACACTGAAGCTTTCTTT,CASVGGSLMNTEAFF
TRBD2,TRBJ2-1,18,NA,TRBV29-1,TGCAGCGTTTGTCGCTCCCCCATAGCGGGAGGTTGGTACAATGAGCAGTTCTTC,CSVCRSPIAGGWYNEQFF
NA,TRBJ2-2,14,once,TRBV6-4,TGTGCCAGCAGTGACTCGGCGGACACCGGGGAGCTGTTTTTT,CASSDSADTGELFF
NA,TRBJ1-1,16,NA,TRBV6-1,TGTGCCAGCAGTGAAGCAGCCGCGGGACCAGACACTGAAGCTTTCTTT,CASSEAAAGPDTEAFF
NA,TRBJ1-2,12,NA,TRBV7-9,TGTGCCAGCAGCCATCCTAACACTGCGGGCACCTTC,CASSHPNTAGTF
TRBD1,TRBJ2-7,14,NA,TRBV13,TGTGCCAGCAGCTTAGGAGACAGGGGCTACGAGCAGTACTTC,CASSLGDRGYEQYF
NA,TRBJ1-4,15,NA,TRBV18,TGTGCCAGCTCACCGAGCGGAGCAACTAATGAAAAACTGTTTTTT,CASSPSGATNEKLFF
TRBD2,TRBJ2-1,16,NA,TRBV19,TGTGCCAGTAGTAACTCGCTAGCGGTCTCCTACAATGAGCAGTTCTTC,CASSNSLAVSYNEQFF
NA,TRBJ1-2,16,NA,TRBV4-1,TGCGCCAGCAGGGGGAATAGGGCAGGGAATAACTATGGCTACACCTTC,CASRGNRAGNNYGYTF
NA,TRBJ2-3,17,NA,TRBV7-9,TGTGCCAGCAGAGTCACCCGACTAGGGATTAGCACAGATACGCAGTATTTT,CASRVTRLGISTDTQYF
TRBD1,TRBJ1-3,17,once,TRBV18,TGTGCCAGCTACTTAGGGGGACAGTTCAGCTCTGGAAACACCATATATTTT,CASYLGGQFSSGNTIYF
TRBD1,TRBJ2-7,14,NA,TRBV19,TGTGCCAGTAGTATAAGGGGACAGGGGAGCGAGCAGTACTTC,CASSIRGQGSEQYF
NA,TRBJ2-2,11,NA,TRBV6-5,TGTGCCAGCAGTTACATGGGGGGGCTGTTTTTT,CASSYMGGLFF
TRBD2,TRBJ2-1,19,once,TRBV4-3,TGCGCCAGCAGCCAAGAACAACCGTTGGCGGGAGTGGCGGACAATGAGCAGTTCTTC,CASSQEQPLAGVADNEQFF
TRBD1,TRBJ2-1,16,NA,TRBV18,TGTGCCAGCTCACCACCCGGGACAGGGGTTCGTGGTGAGCAGTTCTTC,CASSPPGTGVRGEQFF
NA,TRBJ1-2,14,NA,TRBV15,TGTGCCACCAGCAGAGTGGGCCTCCTATCTGGCTACACCTTC,CATSRVGLLSGYTF
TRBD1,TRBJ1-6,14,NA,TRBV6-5,TGTGCCAGCAGTTACACAGGGGTCAATTCACCCCTCCACTTT,CASSYTGVNSPLHF